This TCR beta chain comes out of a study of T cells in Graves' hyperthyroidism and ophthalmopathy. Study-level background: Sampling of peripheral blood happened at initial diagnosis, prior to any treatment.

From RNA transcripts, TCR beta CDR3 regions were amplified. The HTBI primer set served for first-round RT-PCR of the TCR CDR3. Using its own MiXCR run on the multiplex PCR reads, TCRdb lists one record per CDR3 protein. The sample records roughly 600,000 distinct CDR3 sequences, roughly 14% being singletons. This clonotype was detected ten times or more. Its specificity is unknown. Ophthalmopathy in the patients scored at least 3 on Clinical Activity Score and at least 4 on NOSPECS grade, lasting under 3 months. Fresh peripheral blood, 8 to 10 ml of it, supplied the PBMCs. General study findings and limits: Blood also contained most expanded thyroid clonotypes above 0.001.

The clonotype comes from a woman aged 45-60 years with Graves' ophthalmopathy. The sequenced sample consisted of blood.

CDR3 nucleotides: TGCAGCGCTGGTGGGGCAGGGTCCCCCTACGAGCAGTACTTC. Its protein product is CSAGGAGSPYEQYF. The rearrangement uses TRBV29-1 and TRBJ2-7, with a tentative D call TRBD1 (5 bases). V dropped 7 bases and J dropped 2 bases, with 18 bases sitting between them. Germline CDR1 reads SQVTM; CDR2 reads ANQGSEA. CDR3 size: 14 residues.